The 20 T cell receptor beta chains below all came from one sample that was sequenced in a study of cytomegalovirus exposure and HLA in healthy donors. Profiling relied on immunoSEQ multiplex PCR, and the TCRdb table lists in-frame clones only, not all of them. In the table there are more than 45,000 clones, about 91% of which are singletons. Sequencing input: PBMCs. These receptors came from a woman aged 25 to 45 in good health and CMV-seronegative.

This clone was seen only once. The CDR3 region has the DNA TGTGCCAGCAGCCGTCGGTTGGACATTGACACTGGAAACACCATATATTTT. It encodes CASSRRLDIDTGNTIYF. The chain is built from TRBV11-3 and TRBJ1-3; maybe TRBD1 (5 bases). Germline assignment: CDR1 SGHNT and CDR2 YENEEA. There are 17 residues in the CDR3. Trimming took off 5 bases at V and 2 bases at J, with 19 bases between the two ends.

This clone was counted only a few times. The chain is built from TRBV11-2 and TRBJ2-3, with TRBD2 as a possible D gene (6 bases). V lost 3 bases, J lost 2 bases, and 12 bases lay in between. Germline V lookup: CDR1 SGHAT, CDR2 FQNNGV. There are 15 residues in the CDR3. The CDR3 region has the DNA TGTGCCAGCAGCTTGGCGGGAATTTACACAGATACGCAGTATTTT. Amino acids: CASSLAGIYTDTQYF.

V usage is TRBV29-1 and J usage is TRBJ1-2; 8 bases match TRBD1. J lost 7 bases, V lost 8 bases, and 9 bases had no gene match. CDR1 is SQVTM and CDR2 is ANQGSEA in the germline V gene. This CDR3 is built from 12 residues. CDR3 nucleotide sequence: TGCAGCTTATTACAGGGGGTGGCTGGCTACACCTTC. Residues: CSLLQGVAGYTF.

The chain uses TRBV19 and TRBJ2-3, with 7 positions matching TRBD1. The V gene's germline CDR1 is LNHDA and CDR2 SQIVND (reference sequence). V gave up 6 bases and J gave up 2 bases; unmatched junction bases: 8. The CDR3 totals 15 residues. The CDR3 coding sequence is TGTGCCAGTAGGGGTTACGGACAGGCCACAGATACGCAGTATTTT. Residues: CASRGYGQATDTQYF.

The genes are TRBV27 and TRBJ2-7; 9 nucleotides match TRBD2. Trimming cost V 4 bases and J 6 bases; bases outside gene matches: 7. Germline values: CDR1 MNHEY, CDR2 SMNVEV (reference sequence). The length of the CDR3 is 14 residues. The CDR3 loop is CASSWELAGSEQYF. CDR3 coding DNA: TGTGCCAGCAGTTGGGAACTAGCGGGTTCCGAGCAGTACTTC.

This clone has more than one count but fewer than ten. The J gene is TRBJ2-7, the V gene TRBV5-4, with 12 bases that match TRBD2. The junction had 3 bases not matched to a gene; V was cut back by 4 bases and J by 1 base. Germline lookup yields CDR1 SGHNT and CDR2 YYREEE (reference sequence). The CDR3 totals 15 residues. CDR3 sequence: CASSLTSGGSYEQYF. The CDR3 nucleotides read TGTGCCAGCAGCCTGACTAGCGGGGGTTCCTACGAGCAGTACTTC. Combining the CDR3 with reference TRBV5-4 and TRBJ2-7 gives the whole variable domain ETGVTQSPTHLIKTRGQQVTLRCSSQSGHNTVSWYQQALGQGPQFIFQYYREEENGRGNFPPRFSGLQFPNYSSELNVNALELDDSALYLCASSLTSGGSYEQYFGPGTRLTVT.

The J gene is TRBJ2-5, the V gene TRBV2, with 13 bases aligning to TRBD2. CDR1 SNHLY and CDR2 FYNNEI come from the germline V gene. The CDR3 runs to 17 residues. V lost 5 bases and J lost 1; bases outside the gene matches: 7. CDR3 DNA: TGTGCCAGCAGTCGACTAGCGGGAGGCCTCGTCCAAGAGACCCAGTACTTC. It encodes CASSRLAGGLVQETQYF.

The V gene is TRBV5-1, the J gene TRBJ1-1; D might be TRBD1 (6 bases). Trimming took 3 bases from V and 4 from J, leaving 16 bases between them. CDR3 length equals 15 residues. In germline, CDR1 is SGHRS, CDR2 YFSETQ. The CDR3 is CASSSYLTGFTEAFF. CDR3 in DNA: TGCGCCAGCAGCTCTTATCTTACAGGGTTCACTGAAGCTTTCTTT.

This chain uses TRBV18 with TRBJ2-7; 11 positions match TRBD2. CDR1 and CDR2 from the germline V gene are KGHSH and LQKENI. The CDR3 spans 15 residues. V lost 5 bases to trimming and J lost 5 bases; unmatched junction nucleotides: 8. The CDR3: CASSALAGGSNEQYF. CDR3 bases: TGTGCCAGCTCAGCCTTAGCGGGAGGGTCCAACGAGCAGTACTTC. Looking up the rest from reference TRBV18 and TRBJ2-7 gives the full variable domain: NAGVMQNPRHLVRRRGQEARLRCSPMKGHSHVYWYRQLPEEGLKFMVYLQKENIIDESGMPKERFSAEFPKEGPSILRIQQVVRGDSAAYFCASSALAGGSNEQYFGPGTRLTVT.

The CDR3 bases are TGTGCCAGCAGCGCCGAACTAGCGGACCCCACAGATACGCAGTATTTT. Protein product: CASSAELADPTDTQYF. This sequence joins TRBV9 and TRBJ2-3, with 8 nucleotides matching TRBD2. The CDR3 covers 16 residues. Looked up from germline, CDR1 is SGDLS and CDR2 is YYNGEE. The V gene end was trimmed by 3 bases and the J gene end by 2 bases; junction bases not matched to a gene: 8.

The CDR3 loop reads CASSLRTGTSGSGGELFF. The CDR3 DNA reads as TGTGCCAGCAGCTTACGGACTGGGACTAGCGGGAGTGGCGGGGAGCTGTTTTTT. V is TRBV7-9 and J is TRBJ2-2; 14 nucleotides match TRBD2. This CDR3 comprises 18 residues. V lost 2 bases and J lost 7; bases outside the gene matches: 9. Germline CDR1 SEHNR, CDR2 FQNEAQ (reference sequence).

The chain couples TRBV7-9 to TRBJ2-5, with 11 bases fitting TRBD2. After removal of 4 bases from V and 4 bases from J, the junction contained 11 bases not matched to a gene. The germline V gene encodes CDR1 SEHNR and CDR2 FQNEAQ (reference sequence). The CDR3 consists of 17 residues. CDR3 nucleotide sequence: TGTGCCAGCAGCTCCCCGACTAGCGGGATTGGAGCAGAGACCCAGTACTTC. It translates to CASSSPTSGIGAETQYF.

The chain recombines TRBV28 with TRBJ1-2, with 7 bases fitting TRBD1. V was pared by 6 bases and J by 3 bases, with 13 bases of the junction left unmatched. This CDR3 region has 16 residues. Per the germline V gene, CDR1 is MDHEN and CDR2 is SYDVKM. DNA of the CDR3: TGTGCCAGCAGCTCGGCCGGGACAACAGGGGACTATGGCTACACCTTC. Translating gives CASSSAGTTGDYGYTF.

This chain connects TRBV7-6 to TRBJ1-1; 8 nucleotides match TRBD1. The CDR3 totals 14 residues. V trimming: 5 bases; J trimming: 5 bases; junction bases outside the gene matches: 7. Germline-derived CDR1 and CDR2 are SGHVS and FNYEAQ. The CDR3 sequence is CASSRGQGATEAFF. The CDR3 DNA reads TGTGCCAGCAGCCGCGGACAGGGAGCAACTGAAGCTTTCTTT.

About this clone itself: One junction end does not reproduce the germline sequence, and a read error may be involved. V gene TRBV18 combines with J gene TRBJ2-7; perhaps TRBD2 as D (6 bases). The CDR3 spans 15 residues. CDR1 KGHSH and CDR2 LQKENI come from the germline V gene. CDR3 DNA sequence: TGTGCCAGCTCAACACCGGGGCGGGGCGATTACGAGCAGTACTTC. Protein sequence: CASSTPGRGDYEQYF.

This rearrangement joins TRBV6-5 to TRBJ2-7; 7 bases fit TRBD2. CDR1 is MNHEY, CDR2 SVGAGI, per germline. This CDR3 contains 15 residues. V lost 2 bases to trimming and J lost 0 bases; unmatched junction nucleotides: 4. CDR3 sequence reads: CASSYGTTISYEQYF. CDR3 DNA sequence: TGTGCCAGCAGTTACGGGACTACGATCTCCTACGAGCAGTACTTC.

The J gene is TRBJ1-1, the V gene TRBV6-6; the D is unclear. CDR1 and CDR2 from the germline V gene are MNHNY and SVGAGI (reference sequence). This CDR3 comprises 12 residues. V shed 0 bases and J shed 10 bases, with 9 bases lying between them. In nucleotides, the CDR3 is TGTGCCAGCAGTTACTCAGAACCGGGAGCTTTCTTT. As protein: CASSYSEPGAFF.

This chain uses TRBV6-5 with TRBJ1-5; TRBD1 matches 7 bases. Losses at the gene ends were 0 bases for V and 2 bases for J; bases not matched to a gene: 1. This CDR3 comprises 15 residues. Germline V CDR1 and CDR2: MNHEY, SVGAGI. CDR3 sequence reads: CASSYSGTGNQPQHF. In nucleotides, the CDR3 is TGTGCCAGCAGTTACTCCGGGACAGGCAATCAGCCCCAGCATTTT.

CDR3 region: CSVEDPGGMGTDTQYF. The CDR3 DNA is TGCAGCGTTGAAGATCCAGGGGGTATGGGCACAGATACGCAGTATTTT. This rearrangement joins TRBV29-1 to TRBJ2-3, with 7 bases fitting TRBD1. This CDR3 has 16 residues. With 0 bases clipped from V and 1 base from J, the junction kept 7 bases outside the gene matches. Germline assignment: CDR1 SQVTM and CDR2 ANQGSEA.

The chain links TRBV28 to TRBJ1-1, with 9 bases fitting TRBD1. The V gene's germline CDR1 is MDHEN and CDR2 SYDVKM. V dropped 2 bases and J dropped 3; count of bases not matched to a gene: 7. There are 16 residues in the CDR3. CDR3 sequence (DNA): TGTGCCAGCAGTTTACGTGTTGGGACAGGGTACACTGAAGCTTTCTTT. The encoded protein is CASSLRVGTGYTEAFF.